One sample yielded the 28 T cell receptor beta chains listed below, sequenced in a study of T cells in Graves' hyperthyroidism and ophthalmopathy. Using RNA transcripts as the source, TCR beta CDR3 regions were amplified. Carried out on the TCR CDR3, a first-round RT-PCR used the HTBI primer set. TCRdb reprocessed the multiplex PCR reads via MiXCR and lists one record per CDR3 protein. The table has around 300,000 distinct CDR3 sequences, 12% to 15% seen once. Sequencing was performed on blood. The source of these receptors is a middle-aged woman with Graves' hyperthyroidism.

Many counts were recorded for this clonotype. The chain combines TRBV11-3 with TRBJ2-3, with D perhaps TRBD2 (7 bases). From germline, CDR1 is SGHNT and CDR2 YENEEA. The CDR3 has 15 amino acids. Trimming took off 2 bases at V and 6 bases at J, with 15 bases between the two ends. The CDR3 coding sequence is TGTGCCAGCAGCTTAAGGGGCGGGGGCGTGGATACGCAGTATTTT. This codes for CASSLRGGGVDTQYF. Full variable domain (rest looked up from reference TRBV11-3 and TRBJ2-3): EAGVVQSPRYKIIEKKQPVAFWCNPISGHNTLYWYLQNLGQGPELLIRYENEEAVDDSQLPKDRFSAERLKGVDSTLKIQPAELGDSAVYLCASSLRGGGVDTQYFGPGTRLTVL.

In this sample, this clonotype turned up a few times. CDR3 coding DNA: TGTGCCAGCAGCTTTCAACTCACAGATACGCAGTATTTT. This encodes CASSFQLTDTQYF. This chain joins TRBV7-6 and TRBJ2-3; no definite D call. V was clipped by 3 bases and J by 2 bases, with 6 bases between them. Germline V gene data show CDR1 as SGHVS and CDR2 as FNYEAQ. CDR3 size: 13 residues.

This clonotype was detected ten times or more. This rearrangement joins TRBV20-1 to TRBJ1-1; D perhaps matches TRBD1 (6 bases). CDR1 is DFQATT and CDR2 is SNEGSKA in the germline V gene (reference sequence). Trimming cost V 0 bases and J 2 bases, with 10 bases left between them. The CDR3 consists of 14 residues. CDR3 sequence reads: CSARDLQGNTEAFF. CDR3 sequence (DNA): TGCAGTGCTAGAGACTTACAGGGTAACACTGAAGCTTTCTTT.

This clonotype was counted at least ten times. The chain carries TRBV3-1 and TRBJ1-4; unclear D gene. There are 13 residues in the CDR3. CDR1 and CDR2 from the germline V gene are LGHDT and YNNKEL (reference sequence). Between the trimmed V and J ends, which lost 1 base and 11 bases, there was a span of 11 bases. The CDR3, as DNA: TGTGCCAGCAGCCAAGGAGAGGTGGGGAAACTGTTTTTT. It is translated as CASSQGEVGKLFF.

This clonotype was observed at least ten times. CDR3 sequence (DNA): TGCAGCGTTGTTCTGGGGGAGGGCCTGGGGGAGCAGTACTTC. Its protein is CSVVLGEGLGEQYF. The chain joins TRBV29-1 to TRBJ2-7, with 7 bases that match TRBD2. CDR3 length equals 14 residues. Unmatched junction bases numbered 13, after V lost 4 bases and J lost 7 bases. Germline V gene lookup returns CDR1 SQVTM and CDR2 ANQGSEA.

In its sample, this clonotype was seen a few times. This rearrangement joins TRBV19 to TRBJ1-2; D is perhaps TRBD1 (6 bases). V gave up 4 bases and J gave up 8 bases, with 20 bases separating them. This CDR3 spans 15 amino acids. Germline assignment: CDR1 LNHDA and CDR2 SQIVND (reference sequence). CDR3 bases: TGTGCCAGTAGTACTAACCCCGGGACAAAAGGAGGCTACACCTTC. It encodes CASSTNPGTKGGYTF.

About this clonotype itself: It may be a read error: a sequence one base away is much more abundant. V and J are TRBV6-1 and TRBJ1-1; TRBD1 aligns across 9 bases. Germline CDR1 is MNHNS and CDR2 is SASEGT. CDR3 length: 16 amino acids. The CDR3 region is CASSLPGQGGNTDAFF. The CDR3 DNA reads TGTGCCAGCAGCCTACCGGGACAGGGTGGAAACACTGACGCTTTCTTT.

The chain joins TRBV5-6 to TRBJ2-1; no definite D call. The CDR3 contains 15 residues. The V end was cut by 3 bases, the J end by 6 bases, with 16 bases between. CDR1 is SGHDT and CDR2 is YYEEEE in the germline V gene. CDR3 DNA sequence: TGTGCCAGCAGCTCCTGGGTTATGTGGGGCAATGAGCAGTTCTTC. Translation: CASSSWVMWGNEQFF.

The rearrangement joins TRBV5-4 to TRBJ2-2; tentatively, D is TRBD1 (5 bases). CDR3 length: 13 residues. Trimming stripped 0 bases from V and 5 bases from J, with 5 bases between. Germline CDR1 reads SGHNT; CDR2 reads YYREEE (reference sequence). The CDR3 DNA follows: TGTGCCAGCAGCTTGGACAGGACCGGGGAGCTGTTTTTT. It yields the protein CASSLDRTGELFF.

The chain links TRBV10-3 to TRBJ2-2; D remains ambiguous. The germline V and J ends were trimmed by 7 bases and 3 bases, with 12 bases remaining between them. Germline loops: CDR1 ENHRY, CDR2 SYGVKD. The CDR3 has 14 amino acids. CDR3 in amino acids: CAIKAVSYTGELFF. In DNA, the CDR3 is TGTGCCATCAAGGCCGTCTCGTACACCGGGGAGCTGTTTTTT.

This chain links TRBV12-3 or TRBV12-4 with TRBJ2-7, with D perhaps being TRBD1 or TRBD2 (6 bases each). Trimming removed 8 bases from V and 0 bases from J, with 17 bases in between. This CDR3 is 15 amino acids long. DNA of the CDR3: TGTGCCAGCGGGGGCGGGACTGATAGCTCCTACGAGCAGTACTTC. Its protein product is CASGGGTDSSYEQYF.

The chain couples TRBV2 to TRBJ1-4; a possible D gene is TRBD1 (5 bases). The ends were cut back, 9 bases at V and 6 bases at J, with 14 bases in the middle. Looked up from germline, CDR1 is SNHLY and CDR2 is FYNNEI. The CDR3 loop spans 13 amino acids. The CDR3 DNA reads TGTGCCAGTCAGGGCGAACGAGATGAAAAACTGTTTTTT. Translation: CASQGERDEKLFF.

This rearrangement joins TRBV20-1 to TRBJ2-3; no definite D call. V gave up 2 bases and J gave up 2 bases, with 8 bases separating them. Germline V lookup: CDR1 DFQATT, CDR2 SNEGSKA (reference sequence). The CDR3 loop spans 13 amino acids. This chain's CDR3 is CSARKTATDTQYF. The DNA of the CDR3 is TGCAGTGCTAGAAAAACAGCCACAGATACGCAGTATTTT.

This clonotype was seen many times. The chain has TRBV3-1 and TRBJ1-2, with no clear D. V dropped 2 bases and J dropped 0 bases, with 10 bases sitting between them. This CDR3 spans 15 amino acids. Germline values: CDR1 LGHDT, CDR2 YNNKEL (reference sequence). The CDR3 DNA reads as TGTGCCAGCAGCCAATTTGGCGCCGCTAACTATGGCTACACCTTC. Protein: CASSQFGAANYGYTF. Full variable domain (rest looked up from reference TRBV3-1 and TRBJ1-2): DTAVSQTPKYLVTQMGNDKSIKCEQNLGHDTMYWYKQDSKKFLKIMFSYNNKELIINETVPNRFSPKSPDKAHLNLHINSLELGDSAVYFCASSQFGAANYGYTFGSGTRLTVV.

Only a few counts were recorded for this clonotype. The CDR3 coding sequence is TGTGCCAGCAGCCCGTTGGAGGTCGTAAACACCATATATTTT. It encodes CASSPLEVVNTIYF. The V call is TRBV27, the J call TRBJ1-3; D is unresolved. This CDR3 contains 14 residues. V was clipped by 6 bases and J by 6 bases, with 15 bases between them. Germline lookup yields CDR1 MNHEY and CDR2 SMNVEV (reference sequence).

Ten or more counts support this clonotype. The rearrangement links TRBV29-1 to TRBJ1-2; perhaps TRBD1 as D (5 bases). Trimming shortened V by 6 bases and J by 3 bases, and 14 bases separated the two germline ends. Germline V gene data show CDR1 as SQVTM and CDR2 as ANQGSEA. This CDR3 has 13 amino acids. CDR3 amino acids: CSVPGDEYYGYTF. The CDR3 nucleotides are TGCAGCGTCCCGGGGGACGAATACTATGGCTACACCTTC.

This clonotype was counted at least ten times. The rearrangement uses TRBV12-3 or TRBV12-4 and TRBJ1-5; D gene uncertain. Trimming removed 3 bases from V and 7 bases from J, with 13 bases in between. CDR3 length: 14 residues. This CDR3 is CASSFGGRAQPQHF. Here the CDR3 DNA reads TGTGCCAGCAGTTTCGGAGGGAGGGCGCAGCCCCAGCATTTT.

The table lists this clonotype with many counts. This sequence joins TRBV29-1 and TRBJ1-2; a weak D match, TRBD1 (6 bases). Trimming removed 4 bases from V and 4 bases from J, with 10 bases in between. Germline CDR1 and CDR2: SQVTM and ANQGSEA. The CDR3 has 12 residues. The CDR3 spells CSVVGARYGYTF. The CDR3 DNA follows: TGCAGCGTTGTGGGGGCTCGCTATGGCTACACCTTC.

The chain carries TRBV6-1 and TRBJ1-5; 7 positions match TRBD1. CDR3 size: 16 residues. Germline V gene lookup returns CDR1 MNHNS and CDR2 SASEGT. The V segment lost 10 bases and the J segment 3 bases; nucleotides outside the gene matches: 15. The CDR3 bases are TGTGCCACTAAGGGGGCTCAGCAGAGCTTCAATCAGCCCCAGCATTTT. This gives the protein CATKGAQQSFNQPQHF.

This clonotype was seen at least ten times. The rearrangement joins TRBV28 to TRBJ2-2, with D unresolved. The ends were cut back, 6 bases at V and 7 bases at J, with 6 bases in the middle. Germline V lookup: CDR1 MDHEN, CDR2 SYDVKM. CDR3 size: 11 residues. In DNA form, the CDR3 reads TGTGCCAGCAGATTCATCGGGGAGCTGTTTTTT. Translation gives CASRFIGELFF.

This clonotype was counted only a few times. The chain joins TRBV9 to TRBJ2-7; possibly TRBD1 for D (6 bases). Germline V gene sequence: CDR1 SGDLS, CDR2 YYNGEE. The CDR3 is made up of 14 amino acids. V lost 0 bases and J lost 3, with 10 bases in between. The CDR3 DNA reads as TGTGCCAGCAGCGTAGATAGAGGGGGCTACGAGCAGTACTTC. This encodes CASSVDRGGYEQYF.

This clonotype was seen ten or more times. The CDR3 region has the DNA TGTGCCAGCAGCTTCGGGCACAGTGGCAGTGAAGCTTTCTTT. Its protein product is CASSFGHSGSEAFF. The chain recombines TRBV5-6 with TRBJ1-1; D gene uncertain. Germline assignment: CDR1 SGHDT and CDR2 YYEEEE. Deletions cut 2 bases from V and 7 bases from J, with 15 bases between. The CDR3 is 14 residues long. The entire variable domain, with the rest obtained from reference TRBV5-6 and TRBJ1-1, is as follows: DAGVTQSPTHLIKTRGQQVTLRCSPKSGHDTVSWYQQALGQGPQFIFQYYEEEERQRGNFPDRFSGHQFPNYSSELNVNALLLGDSALYLCASSFGHSGSEAFFGQGTRLTVV.

Many counts were recorded for this clonotype. This sequence joins TRBV7-8 and TRBJ1-3; 7 bases fit TRBD1. CDR1 and CDR2 from the germline V gene are SGHVS and FQNEAQ. CDR3 length: 17 amino acids. J lost 4 bases, V lost 2 bases, and 11 bases had no gene match. CDR3 protein: CASSLPRTGEAGNTIYF. CDR3 in DNA: TGTGCCAGCAGCTTACCTCGGACAGGCGAAGCCGGAAACACCATATATTTT.

This chain links TRBV19 with TRBJ1-1; D gene uncertain. CDR1 and CDR2 from the germline V gene are LNHDA and SQIVND (reference sequence). This CDR3 has 12 amino acids. The V gene lost 0 bases and the J gene lost 11 bases, with 10 bases spanning the gap. The chain's CDR3 is CASSIDPGPAFF. Here the CDR3 DNA reads TGTGCCAGTAGTATAGATCCCGGGCCCGCTTTCTTT.

The chain has TRBV7-4 and TRBJ2-2; 12 bases are a match to TRBD2. Trimming removed 6 bases from V and 5 bases from J; junction bases left unmatched: 7. This CDR3 comprises 16 residues. Germline V CDR1 and CDR2: SGHVT, SQSDAQ. CDR3 coding DNA: TGTGCCAGCAGGGGAACCGGACTAGCGGGAACCGGGGAGCTGTTTTTT. This codes for CASRGTGLAGTGELFF.

This clonotype was recorded many times. J is TRBJ2-1 and V is TRBV20-1; D is uncertain. V dropped 3 bases and J dropped 9 bases, with 9 bases sitting between them. The CDR3 length is 11 residues. CDR1 and CDR2 from the germline V gene are DFQATT and SNEGSKA (reference sequence). In DNA form, the CDR3 reads TGCAGTGCTAGGAGTCTAGTTGAGCAGTTCTTC. Protein product: CSARSLVEQFF.

This clonotype was observed many times. The chain couples TRBV11-3 to TRBJ2-1; unclear D gene. Trimming took 3 bases from V and 5 from J, leaving 8 bases between them. Germline loops: CDR1 SGHNT, CDR2 YENEEA. CDR3 length equals 13 residues. The chain's CDR3 is CASSFGTDNEQFF. The CDR3 coding sequence is TGTGCCAGCAGCTTTGGAACAGACAATGAGCAGTTCTTC.

This clonotype has a count of ten or more. The chain carries TRBV27 and TRBJ2-1, with TRBD2 as a possible D gene (7 bases). The germline V gene encodes CDR1 MNHEY and CDR2 SMNVEV (reference sequence). CDR3 length: 14 residues. V was cut by 4 bases and J by 15 bases, with 22 bases left in between. This CDR3 is CASSWTLGGREWFF. CDR3 in DNA: TGTGCCAGCAGTTGGACCCTAGGGGGGCGGGAGTGGTTCTTC.